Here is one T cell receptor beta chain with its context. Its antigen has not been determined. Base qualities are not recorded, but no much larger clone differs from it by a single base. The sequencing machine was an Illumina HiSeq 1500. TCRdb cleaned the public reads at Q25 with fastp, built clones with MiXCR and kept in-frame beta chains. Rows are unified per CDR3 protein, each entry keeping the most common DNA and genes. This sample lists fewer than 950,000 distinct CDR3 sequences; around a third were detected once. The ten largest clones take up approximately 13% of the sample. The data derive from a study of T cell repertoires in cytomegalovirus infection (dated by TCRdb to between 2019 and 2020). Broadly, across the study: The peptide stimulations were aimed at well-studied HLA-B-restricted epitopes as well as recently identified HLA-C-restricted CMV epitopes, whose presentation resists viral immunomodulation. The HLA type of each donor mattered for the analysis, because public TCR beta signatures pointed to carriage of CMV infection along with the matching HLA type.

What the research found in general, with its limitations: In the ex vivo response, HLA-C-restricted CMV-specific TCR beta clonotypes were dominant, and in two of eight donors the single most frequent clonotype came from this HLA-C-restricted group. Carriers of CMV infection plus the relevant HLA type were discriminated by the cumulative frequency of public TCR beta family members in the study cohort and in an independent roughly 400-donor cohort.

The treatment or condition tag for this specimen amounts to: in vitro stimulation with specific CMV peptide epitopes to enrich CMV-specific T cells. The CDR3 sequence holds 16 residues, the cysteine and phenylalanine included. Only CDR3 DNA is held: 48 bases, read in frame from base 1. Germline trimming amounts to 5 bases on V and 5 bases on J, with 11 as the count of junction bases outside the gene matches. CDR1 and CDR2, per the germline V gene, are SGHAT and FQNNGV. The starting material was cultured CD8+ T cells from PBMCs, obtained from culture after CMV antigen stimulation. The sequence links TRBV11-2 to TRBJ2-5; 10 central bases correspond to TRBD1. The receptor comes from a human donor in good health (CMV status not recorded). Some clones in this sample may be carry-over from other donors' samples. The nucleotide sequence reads TGTGCCAGCAGCCCGAGCTCCGGGACAGGGGTGGAGACCCAGTACTTC. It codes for CASSPSSGTGVETQYF.